The next 21 T cell receptor beta chains were all read from a single sample in a study of blood T cells in healthy people across ages. Using a J-beta primer mix together with a sample-barcoded 5' primer, a second PCR was run for roughly 7 to 12 cycles. TCRdb passed the 5' RACE reads through MiXCR, listing each CDR3 protein once. The top ten hold 15% to 19% of the sample, which has approximately 680,000 distinct CDR3 sequences, roughly 32% seen once. Sequenced sample: blood. These receptors all stem from a woman aged 80 or over in good health.

This clonotype was picked up a small number of times. CDR3 sequence (DNA): TGTGCCAGCAGCTTAGGCGAGATACGGAAGGGACAAGAGACCCAGTACTTC. Its protein is CASSLGEIRKGQETQYF. The chain has TRBV11-2 and TRBJ2-5; D is ambiguous. V was shortened by 1 base and J by 2 bases, with 17 bases between the two germline ends. The CDR3 extends over 17 amino acids. The germline V gene has CDR1 SGHAT and CDR2 FQNNGV.

This clonotype was detected only once. The chain uses TRBV7-2 and TRBJ1-1, with D perhaps matching TRBD1 (5 bases). CDR1 and CDR2 from the germline V gene are SGHTA and FQGNSA. CDR3 length: 16 residues. V was clipped by 4 bases and J by 2 bases, with 17 bases between them. CDR3 DNA: TGTGCCAGCAGCTCCTTTCCCCGGGGCCCAAACACTGAAGCTTTCTTT. As protein: CASSSFPRGPNTEAFF.

This clonotype was recorded only once. This chain connects TRBV10-1 to TRBJ2-3; no clear D. Deletions cut 0 bases from V and 10 bases from J, with 11 bases between. CDR1 and CDR2 (germline): WNHNN, SYGVQD (reference sequence). This CDR3 is 13 amino acids long. The chain's CDR3 is CASSESKESPQYF. The DNA for the CDR3 is TGCGCCAGCAGTGAGTCGAAGGAGAGTCCGCAGTATTTT.

This clonotype was observed at least ten times. The chain carries TRBV6-5 and TRBJ2-7, with D unresolved. Germline V gives CDR1 MNHEY, CDR2 SVGAGI. CDR3 length: 13 amino acids. V lost 6 bases and J 0 bases, leaving 9 bases between the germline ends. CDR3 sequence: CASSFGHSYEQYF. CDR3 nucleotides: TGTGCCAGCAGCTTCGGTCACTCCTACGAGCAGTACTTC.

The V gene is TRBV10-3, the J gene TRBJ1-1, with a tentative D call TRBD1 (5 bases). This CDR3 comprises 17 residues. Trimming left V 6 bases short and J 4 bases short, with 24 bases between. Germline values: CDR1 ENHRY, CDR2 SYGVKD. In nucleotides, the CDR3 is TGTGCCATCAGCCTTGATTTCTTGGGGGTTGTGGCCACTGAAGCTTTCTTT. It is translated as CAISLDFLGVVATEAFF.

This clonotype was detected many times. V usage is TRBV7-2 and J usage is TRBJ1-5; D not certain. The germline V gene has CDR1 SGHTA and CDR2 FQGNSA. CDR3 length: 15 residues. Trimming removed 4 bases from V and 4 bases from J, with 14 bases in between. The CDR3 DNA follows: TGTGCCAGCAGCTCCGGTGGAAATCGAAATCAGCCCCAGCATTTT. Amino acids: CASSSGGNRNQPQHF.

This clonotype was observed many times. The chain joins TRBV7-8 to TRBJ2-3; D may be TRBD1 or TRBD2 (5 bases each). The CDR3 is 12 amino acids. Germline lookup yields CDR1 SGHVS and CDR2 FQNEAQ. V gave up 6 bases and J gave up 6 bases, with 10 bases separating them. The CDR3: CASRLGADTQYF. The DNA for the CDR3 is TGTGCCAGCAGACTAGGGGCGGATACGCAGTATTTT.

At least ten counts were recorded for this clonotype. The rearrangement joins TRBV3-1 to TRBJ2-3, with TRBD2 identical over 9 bases. There are 14 residues in the CDR3. The germline V gene encodes CDR1 LGHDT and CDR2 YNNKEL (reference sequence). The trim removed 4 bases at V and 4 bases at J, leaving 3 bases unmatched. The CDR3 sequence is CASSLRTSADTQYF. The CDR3 nucleotides are TGTGCCAGCAGCCTGAGGACTAGCGCAGATACGCAGTATTTT.

This clonotype has more than one count but fewer than ten. The chain has TRBV7-9 and TRBJ1-1, with D unresolved. There are 15 residues in the CDR3. V was cut by 3 bases and J by 0 bases, with 11 bases left in between. Germline CDR1 is SEHNR and CDR2 is FQNEAQ (reference sequence). The CDR3 is CASSFDTSMNTEAFF. DNA for the CDR3: TGTGCCAGCAGCTTCGATACAAGCATGAACACTGAAGCTTTCTTT.

J is TRBJ2-1 and V is TRBV5-1; 8 bases fit TRBD1. V lost 4 bases and J lost 6; bases outside the gene matches: 6. CDR1 SGHRS and CDR2 YFSETQ come from the germline V gene. This CDR3 has 14 amino acids. In nucleotides, the CDR3 is TGCGCCAGCAGCCCGGGACAGGATTTCAATGAGCAGTTCTTC. This gives the protein CASSPGQDFNEQFF.

Many counts were recorded for this clonotype. This chain connects TRBV6-5 to TRBJ2-5, with D maybe TRBD1 (9 bases). The CDR3 loop spans 14 amino acids. V gave up 5 bases and J gave up 11 bases, with 21 bases separating them. From germline, CDR1 is MNHEY and CDR2 SVGAGI. The CDR3 is CASSLGTGTREQYF. The CDR3 bases are TGTGCCAGCAGTCTTGGGACAGGGACTAGGGAGCAGTACTTC.

This clonotype was seen a few times. The rearrangement links TRBV6-2 or TRBV6-3 to TRBJ1-5, with TRBD1 matching 11 bases. V was pared by 0 bases and J by 1 base, with 11 bases of the junction left unmatched. This CDR3 region has 20 residues. Looked up from germline, CDR1 is MNHEY and CDR2 is SVGEGT. The CDR3 sequence: CASSYSLGQGGPSSNQPQHF. The CDR3 bases are TGTGCCAGCAGTTACTCGTTGGGACAGGGGGGCCCGTCGAGCAATCAGCCCCAGCATTTT.

Concerning this clonotype itself: Just one base apart from a much larger clone, this may be a read error. The rearrangement links TRBV20-1 to TRBJ1-5, with D perhaps matching TRBD1 (5 bases). The CDR3 loop spans 9 amino acids. Trimming shortened V by 5 bases and J by 9 bases, and 5 bases separated the two germline ends. Germline loops: CDR1 DFQATT, CDR2 SNEGSKA (reference sequence). CDR3 protein: CSAGGPQHF. In nucleotides, the CDR3 is TGCAGTGCTGGGGGGCCCCAGCATTTT.

V gene TRBV2 combines with J gene TRBJ1-1, with D perhaps matching TRBD1 (6 bases). The germline V and J ends were trimmed by 4 bases and 3 bases, with 12 bases remaining between them. This CDR3 region has 14 residues. Germline assignment: CDR1 SNHLY and CDR2 FYNNEI. CDR3 sequence: CASSAAGGYTEAFF. The CDR3 DNA sequence: TGTGCCAGCAGTGCAGCGGGGGGCTACACTGAAGCTTTCTTT.

The rearrangement links TRBV20-1 to TRBJ1-1; D not certain. Germline V gene lookup returns CDR1 DFQATT and CDR2 SNEGSKA (reference sequence). This CDR3 is 13 amino acids long. V was clipped by 5 bases and J by 0 bases, with 10 bases between them. The DNA for the CDR3 is TGCAGTGCTGTACCTGTCGTGAACACTGAAGCTTTCTTT. Amino acid sequence: CSAVPVVNTEAFF.

The V gene is TRBV7-9, the J gene TRBJ2-7; maybe TRBD2 (7 bases). The V end lost 5 bases, the J end lost 0 bases, and 17 bases lay between the germline ends. The V gene's germline CDR1 is SEHNR and CDR2 FQNEAQ (reference sequence). The CDR3 length is 16 residues. CDR3 sequence reads: CASSEITGRDSYEQYF. The CDR3 DNA is TGTGCCAGCAGCGAGATAACAGGGAGGGACTCCTACGAGCAGTACTTC.

The J gene is TRBJ2-2, the V gene TRBV7-2; 7 nucleotides align to TRBD1. The V segment lost 4 bases and the J segment 7 bases; nucleotides outside the gene matches: 9. The germline V gene has CDR1 SGHTA and CDR2 FQGNSA. The CDR3 runs to 15 residues. CDR3 region: CASSSRQGLSGELFF. Written as DNA, the CDR3 is TGTGCCAGCAGCTCACGACAGGGCTTGAGCGGGGAGCTGTTTTTT.

In regard to this clonotype: Just one base apart from a much larger clone, this may be a read error. The CDR3 DNA sequence: TGCGCCAGCGTCTACCGGGACAGGTTTTACAATGAGCAGTACTTC. Protein product: CASVYRDRFYNEQYF. The rearrangement links TRBV5-1 to TRBJ2-7; 8 bases fit TRBD1. The CDR3 loop spans 15 amino acids. Germline assignment: CDR1 SGHRS and CDR2 YFSETQ. V lost 7 bases and J lost 7; bases outside the gene matches: 16.

This clonotype was counted many times. This chain joins TRBV28 and TRBJ1-2; D is ambiguous. V dropped 2 bases and J dropped 4 bases, with 14 bases sitting between them. Germline-derived CDR1 and CDR2 are MDHEN and SYDVKM. The length of the CDR3 is 15 residues. The CDR3 DNA sequence: TGTGCCAGCAGTTTAATCCCCTCTGGAGGCTATGGCTACACCTTC. This codes for CASSLIPSGGYGYTF.

The chain links TRBV20-1 to TRBJ2-7, with D maybe TRBD1 (6 bases). This CDR3 contains 13 residues. Germline V gene sequence: CDR1 DFQATT, CDR2 SNEGSKA (reference sequence). With 6 bases removed from V and 0 bases from J, the gap between germline ends came to 12 bases. CDR3: CSAARGSSYEQYF. CDR3 coding DNA: TGCAGTGCCGCCAGGGGTAGCTCCTACGAGCAGTACTTC.

Ten or more counts support this clonotype. The rearrangement links TRBV27 to TRBJ2-5; 9 nucleotides match TRBD2. CDR3 length equals 16 residues. CDR1 and CDR2 from the germline V gene are MNHEY and SMNVEV (reference sequence). Germline trimming cut 2 bases from V and 6 bases from J; bases unmatched to any gene: 10. The CDR3 is CASSLEMGRGGQTQYF. DNA of the CDR3: TGTGCCAGCAGTTTAGAGATGGGGCGGGGGGGCCAGACCCAGTACTTC.